This T cell receptor (beta chain) was found in a study of blood T cell repertoires in COVID-19 (dated by TCRdb to 2018 to 2020). About the full investigation: Collaborator samples came from the United States, Italy and Spain and covered acute and convalescent phases of COVID-19. HLA class I and class II types, where available, came from metadata supplied by the sample provider rather than from assay-based typing. The repertoires were released in a freely available public database meant as a resource for research on the immune response to SARS-CoV-2. Deeply sampled blood TCRbeta repertoires from subjects exposed to, actively infected with, or recovered from COVID-19 were included in the dataset. Samples were obtained from the ongoing ImmuneRACE study (first 160 participants) and from 1,000 to 1,500 subjects provided by 6 global collaborators. The prospective study material was composed of cDNA or gDNA derived from T cells, B-cell-depleted T cells, or PBMCs. A de-identified subject ID, COVID-19 status, age in years and sex were almost always included in the sample metadata.

Summary of the overall study and its limitations: How much clinical and demographic metadata was included differed by source and by participant, and the metadata was provided uncurated.

CDR1 and CDR2, looked up from the germline V gene (reference sequence), are MNHNY and SVGAGI. V and J are truncated by 8 bases and 2 bases respectively, leaving an intervening sequence of 9 bases. Including cysteine and phenylalanine, the CDR3 has 12 amino acids. Solely the CDR3 DNA is kept, with 36 bases framed from the first base. Details on this clone: Which antigen it targets is not known. No base qualities exist here, and no much larger clone lies one base off it.

The immunoSEQ Assay, a bias-controlled multiplex PCR, was used to amplify TCRbeta CDR3 regions from genomic DNA. The paper's processing steps were these. The number of nucleated cells in each sample was estimated by amplification of reference gene primers within the assay. To quantify the absolute abundance of each unique TCRbeta CDR3 rearrangement, sequence reads were collapsed and filtered. For each sample, productive Simpson clonality was calculated by taking the square root of Simpson's diversity index across productive rearrangements. TCRdb carries this immuneACCESS record with in-frame sequences only. Its versions omit some clonotypes, under half of them owing to an unresolved V gene in the studies checked, with the rest unexplained. That table is the source of V, J and clone size, and D and trimming were worked out from the DNA. The sample data list 130,000 to 150,000 clones, and 85% to 90% of these were observed just once. The ten largest clones capture 4.3% of the sample.

The collaborating institutions used their own protocols to collect whole blood in K2EDTA tubes. For TCRbeta analysis, collaborators shipped samples in one of three forms: frozen whole blood, isolated PBMCs, or DNA extracted from either of those sample types. Recombination linked TRBV6-6 to TRBJ1-1; the D gene is not confidently resolved. The sequenced material came from peripheral blood. This receptor was taken from a woman aged 40-49 years with acute or convalescent COVID-19. The nucleotide sequence reads as follows: TGTGCCAGCCGCCTAGAAAACACTGAAGCTTTCTTT. Its protein product is CASRLENTEAFF.